The next 16 T cell receptor beta chains were all read from a single sample in a study of shared T cell receptors in the human thymus. Libraries were prepared by immunoSEQ multiplex PCR; TCRdb keeps only in-frame clonotypes and omits some of them. There are 55,000 to 80,000 clones in the sample; over 90% occur only once, and about 0.036% lies in the top ten. Sequenced material: thymocytes. These receptors originate from a human donor.

The CDR3 region has the DNA TGTGCCAGCAGCTTGCCGCAGGGTCATGGCTACACCTTC. This gives the protein CASSLPQGHGYTF. The gene calls are TRBV7-9 and TRBJ1-2, with D possibly matching TRBD1 (5 bases). The V gene's germline CDR1 is SEHNR and CDR2 FQNEAQ (reference sequence). The CDR3 is 13 amino acids. V was trimmed by 3 bases and J by 6 bases, leaving 11 bases between them.

V usage is TRBV7-9 and J usage is TRBJ2-7; possibly TRBD1 or TRBD2 for D (6 bases each). Trimming removed 5 bases at V and 0 bases at J, with 20 bases between. The CDR3 is 17 amino acids. CDR1 SEHNR and CDR2 FQNEAQ come from the germline V gene (reference sequence). In DNA form, the CDR3 reads TGTGCCAGCAGCGATCGACAGGACGGGACTGACTCCTACGAGCAGTACTTC. Translated, it gives CASSDRQDGTDSYEQYF.

The V gene is TRBV19, the J gene TRBJ1-1, with 9 bases matching TRBD1. Germline trimming cut 5 bases from V and 11 bases from J; bases unmatched to any gene: 9. The V gene's germline CDR1 is LNHDA and CDR2 SQIVND (reference sequence). This CDR3 is 13 amino acids long. CDR3 nucleotide sequence: TGTGCCAGTAGTTCACACAGGGGGCGAATGGCTTTCTTT. As protein: CASSSHRGRMAFF.

The V call is TRBV5-5, the J call TRBJ1-2; 7 bases agree with TRBD1. Germline V CDR1 and CDR2: SGHKS, YYEKEE (reference sequence). J gave up 8 bases and V 4 bases, and 8 bases lay outside the gene matches. The CDR3 spans 13 residues. CDR3 coding DNA: TGTGCCAGCAGCCCAGGGGGGGCAGGCGGCTACACCTTC. Its protein product is CASSPGGAGGYTF.

The rearrangement uses TRBV7-2 and TRBJ1-2; D may be TRBD1 (5 bases). V lost 5 bases, J lost 4 bases, and 17 bases lay in between. Germline CDR1 and CDR2: SGHTA and FQGNSA. The CDR3 extends over 15 amino acids. The CDR3 nucleotides are TGTGCCAGCAGCCTTATCCAGGGTTGGGCCTATGGCTACACCTTC. It is translated as CASSLIQGWAYGYTF.

This rearrangement joins TRBV7-3 to TRBJ2-1, with D perhaps given as TRBD1 or TRBD2 (5 bases each). Trimming shortened V by 0 bases and J by 7 bases, and 7 bases separated the two germline ends. This CDR3 has 13 amino acids. CDR1 is SGHTA, CDR2 FQGTGA, per germline. Here the CDR3 DNA reads TGTGCCAGCAGCTTAACGAGGGGTAATGAGCAGTTCTTC. It translates to CASSLTRGNEQFF.

This clone is a singleton in its sample. V gene TRBV19 combines with J gene TRBJ2-7, with D unresolved. This CDR3 comprises 14 residues. Germline CDR1 LNHDA, CDR2 SQIVND (reference sequence). V lost 4 bases and J 3 bases, leaving 13 bases between the germline ends. In DNA, the CDR3 is TGTGCCAGTAGTAAAGCCAATAGGGACTACGAGCAGTACTTC. Amino acids: CASSKANRDYEQYF.

As DNA, the CDR3 is TGTGCCATCAGTGTGATGGAGTGGGGGGCTCTCACAGATACGCAGTATTTT. Residues: CAISVMEWGALTDTQYF. The V call is TRBV10-3, the J call TRBJ2-3; tentatively, D is TRBD1 or TRBD2 (6 bases each). The CDR3 length is 17 residues. In germline, CDR1 is ENHRY, CDR2 SYGVKD. V lost 4 bases, J lost 2 bases, and 19 bases lay in between.

The J gene is TRBJ1-1, the V gene TRBV5-1; D ambiguous. Trimming pared 0 bases from V and 0 bases from J, leaving 6 bases between. CDR1 SGHRS and CDR2 YFSETQ come from the germline V gene. The CDR3 has 14 amino acids. CDR3 loop: CASSLERMNTEAFF. The CDR3 DNA follows: TGCGCCAGCAGCTTGGAAAGGATGAACACTGAAGCTTTCTTT.

The V call is TRBV5-1, the J call TRBJ2-1; TRBD2 matches 15 bases. The CDR3 consists of 18 residues. J gave up 2 bases and V 2 bases, and 5 bases lay outside the gene matches. The germline V gene has CDR1 SGHRS and CDR2 YFSETQ. The CDR3 DNA follows: TGCGCCAGCAGCTTCCCGGGACTAGCGGGGGGCGCCTACAATGAGCAGTTCTTC. This translates into CASSFPGLAGGAYNEQFF.

This chain uses TRBV29-1 with TRBJ1-1, with 9 nucleotides matching TRBD1. This CDR3 has 10 residues. With V trimmed by 7 bases and J by 10 bases, 4 bases remained unmatched. CDR1 is SQVTM and CDR2 is ANQGSEA in the germline V gene. CDR3 bases: TGCAGCGGTGAGACAGGGGGAGCTTTCTTT. This sequence encodes CSGETGGAFF. Full variable domain (missing parts from reference TRBV29-1 and TRBJ1-1): SAVISQKPSRDICQRGTSLTIQCQVDSQVTMMFWYRQQPGQSLTLIATANQGSEATYESGFVIDKFPISRPNLTFSTLTVSNMSPEDSSIYLCSGETGGAFFGQGTRLTVV.

The chain uses TRBV6-5 and TRBJ1-3; no clear D gene. The V end lost 2 bases, the J end lost 0 bases, and 11 bases lay between the germline ends. CDR3 size: 16 residues. Germline V CDR1 and CDR2: MNHEY, SVGAGI. Here the CDR3 DNA reads TGTGCCAGCAGTTACGATGGGCAGAGCTCTGGAAACACCATATATTTT. This encodes CASSYDGQSSGNTIYF.

This chain joins TRBV29-1 and TRBJ1-5; 8 bases agree with TRBD1. Per the germline V gene, CDR1 is SQVTM and CDR2 is ANQGSEA. Germline trimming cut 2 bases from V and 1 base from J; bases unmatched to any gene: 7. This CDR3 region has 16 residues. The CDR3 here is CSVECTDRESNQPQHF. For the CDR3, the DNA is TGCAGCGTTGAATGTACGGACAGGGAAAGCAATCAGCCCCAGCATTTT.

The CDR3 bases are TGCGCCAGCAGCCAAGATCCAACTGAAGCTTTCTTT. Its translation is CASSQDPTEAFF. The V gene is TRBV4-1, the J gene TRBJ1-1; D not resolved. V gave up 0 bases and J gave up 5 bases, with 4 bases separating them. CDR3 length: 12 residues. From germline, CDR1 is MGHRA and CDR2 YSYEKL.

This sequence joins TRBV7-6 and TRBJ2-1; 16 positions agree with TRBD2. Per germline, CDR1 SGHVS and CDR2 FNYEAQ. V dropped 0 bases and J dropped 0; count of bases not matched to a gene: 5. This CDR3 contains 20 residues. CDR3 nucleotides: TGTGCCAGCAGCTTAGCCCCCGGGACTAGCGGGGGGGCCTCCTACAATGAGCAGTTCTTC. Translated: CASSLAPGTSGGASYNEQFF.

The gene calls are TRBV29-1 and TRBJ1-2, with D perhaps TRBD1 (5 bases). The germline V gene has CDR1 SQVTM and CDR2 ANQGSEA. The V end lost 2 bases, the J end lost 2 bases, and 9 bases lay between the germline ends. The length of the CDR3 is 13 residues. CDR3 region: CSVERGNNYGYTF. CDR3 coding DNA: TGCAGCGTTGAAAGGGGAAACAACTATGGCTACACCTTC.